This T cell receptor beta chain was recorded in a study of blood T cell repertoires in COVID-19. Study context: Sites in the United States, Italy and Spain provided acute and convalescent COVID-19 samples.

This CDR3 comprises 13 residues. V dropped 8 bases and J dropped 0 bases, with 10 bases sitting between them. Using immunoSEQ multiplex PCR, the repertoire was profiled, and TCRdb retains in-frame clones only, with some absent. The table includes over 100,000 clones, approximately 80% detected once. The rearrangement uses TRBV12-3 or TRBV12-4 and TRBJ1-1; D gene unclear. Sequencing used peripheral blood. This receptor was obtained from a woman aged 55-69 years with active or convalescent COVID-19. The CDR3 reads CASAQQMNTEAFF. CDR3 in DNA: TGTGCCAGCGCCCAACAGATGAACACTGAAGCTTTCTTT.